This T cell receptor beta chain originates from a study of blood T cell repertoires in COVID-19. The overall study: COVID-19 samples, acute and convalescent, were from the United States, Italy and Spain. T cells, B-cell-depleted T cells, or PBMCs provided the cDNA or gDNA that served as material.

Per the original data handling: Amplification of reference gene primers was used by the study to estimate nucleated cell counts. Assay used: immunoSEQ multiplex PCR; TCRdb lists only in-frame clones, some missing. That table gives V, J and clone size, and the DNA gave D and trimming. The sample yields 70,000 or so clones, approximately 79% seen once. Germline CDR1 is LNHDA and CDR2 is SQIVND (reference sequence). V lost 4 bases to trimming and J lost 0 bases; unmatched junction nucleotides: 4. The CDR3 sequence is 15 residues long. Sequencing used peripheral blood. This clonotype originated in a human donor in a cohort sampled during active COVID-19. The chain employs TRBV19 and TRBJ2-3, with TRBD1 matching 7 bases. In DNA, the CDR3 is TGTGCCAGTAGTACCGCGACAGGGAGCACAGATACGCAGTATTTT. This gives the protein CASSTATGSTDTQYF. Full variable domain (outside the CDR3, taken from reference TRBV19 and TRBJ2-3): DGGITQSPKYLFRKEGQNVTLSCEQNLNHDAMYWYRQDPGQGLRLIYYSQIVNDFQKGDIAEGYSVSREKKESFPLTVTSAQKNPTAFYLCASSTATGSTDTQYFGPGTRLTVL.